The clone carrying this T cell receptor (beta chain) showed up just a few times. The antigen is unknown. This specimen belongs to a study of T-cell reconstitution after alpha-beta-depleted transplantation in children. General study results and limits: T-cell counts and diversity at one year following transplant were attributed mainly to newly produced T cells. Some patients showed high day-60 TCRbeta diversity, which derived from surviving recipient T cells and thymic progenitors. Reportedly, alpha-beta T cells present about two months post-transplant originated from several hundred expanded clones of graft origin.

Unique molecular identifiers were used in preparing the TCRbeta library. TCRdb recomputed calls from the PCR reads with MiXCR, one row per CDR3 protein. The table shows hundreds of thousands of distinct CDR3 sequences, with about an eighth occurring only once. The sequence was collected from a girl aged 2 to 10 with congenital amegakaryocytic thrombocytopenia, due to receive a stem cell transplant. The source was PBMCs, collected before TCRalphabeta/CD19-depleted stem cell transplant.

This CDR3 is CSTREGSYNEQFF. Here the CDR3 DNA reads TGCAGCACCCGAGAGGGCTCCTACAATGAGCAGTTCTTC. V usage is TRBV29-1 and J usage is TRBJ2-1, with D possibly being TRBD2 (5 bases). This CDR3 has 13 amino acids. Trimming shortened V by 8 bases and J by 0 bases, and 11 bases separated the two germline ends. Germline V gives CDR1 SQVTM, CDR2 ANQGSEA.